These T cell receptor beta chains were read from a single sample in a study of post-analysis software for immune sequencing data. Using its own MiXCR run on the PCR reads, TCRdb lists one record per CDR3 protein. The top ten hold approximately 3.6% of the sample, which has about 200,000 distinct CDR3 sequences, 29% seen once. The sequenced sample consisted of blood. The receptor set was obtained from a girl aged 2 to 17 with multiple sclerosis. CDR3s include the opening cysteine and the closing phenylalanine or tryptophan. The order of the fields is J gene, V gene, CDR3 protein.

TRBJ2-2 TRBV20-1 CSARMGAVSTGELFF
TRBJ2-3 TRBV9 CASSVQAGGKTDTQYF
TRBJ2-1 TRBV7-9 CASRKPGLGYLGQFF
TRBJ1-2 TRBV7-9 CASSFSNSNYGYTF
TRBJ2-7 TRBV6-2/TRBV6-3 CASSYSSHIARGQTYEQYF
TRBJ2-1 TRBV11-2 CASSPGKMVYYNEQFF
TRBJ1-5 TRBV6-1 CASSLGQHRYSNQPQHF
TRBJ1-1 TRBV6-5 CATLSGPNTEAFF
TRBJ2-7 TRBV7-2 CASSLGLSEQYF
TRBJ2-7 TRBV28 CASSFRSFQGPYEQYF
TRBJ1-5 TRBV3-1 CASSPTFYQPQHF
TRBJ1-1 TRBV28 CASSVLNTEAFF
TRBJ2-3 TRBV20-1 CSADRLLDTQYF
TRBJ1-5 TRBV20-1 CSAREDGYLYQPQHF
TRBJ2-1 TRBV24-1 CATSGAGSSYNEQFF
TRBJ2-1 TRBV2 CAIDMTSGRFNEQFF
TRBJ1-2 TRBV12-3/TRBV12-4 CASRASTRYGYTF
TRBJ2-7 TRBV5-1 CASSSRDRGYEQYF
TRBJ2-7 TRBV6-5 CASSYRPSGARALTYEQYF
TRBJ2-1 TRBV21-1 CASSKVGQGTYNEQFF
TRBJ2-3 TRBV28 CAGRRGATDTQYF
TRBJ1-1 TRBV4-1 CASSQDEALGGLTEAFF
TRBJ2-3 TRBV5-4 CAGSSGTSGRVDTQYF
TRBJ2-1 TRBV25-1 CASNSGTSGGFSYNEQFF
TRBJ2-1 TRBV12-3/TRBV12-4 CASSPGTSLHEQFF
TRBJ2-5 TRBV12-3/TRBV12-4 CASSSSTWLNEQYF
TRBJ1-2 TRBV5-1 CASSARDSANYGYTF
TRBJ2-3 TRBV27 CASSLLADSPSTDTQYF
TRBJ1-1 TRBV6-5 CASRRVWNTEAFF
TRBJ2-3 TRBV10-3 CAARDTSTDTQYF
TRBJ2-5 TRBV7-7 CASSEQGAGEETQYF
TRBJ2-3 TRBV29-1 CSVRGPGTGTDTQYF
TRBJ2-5 TRBV20-1 CSASRGLAGVREQYF
TRBJ2-4 TRBV12-3/TRBV12-4 CASSSGTGSNIQYF
TRBJ2-7 TRBV15 CATSRDGRDEQYF
TRBJ2-7 TRBV20-1 CSARTSGQTYEQYF
TRBJ1-4 TRBV29-1 CSVRGGVGEKLFF
TRBJ2-2 TRBV3-1 CASSQVLAAGELFF
TRBJ2-1 TRBV5-1 CASSLAPGVRLNEQFF
TRBJ1-2 TRBV20-1 CSAAPGTGGLYGYTF
TRBJ2-1 TRBV7-6 CASSLGGGRAQDEQFF
TRBJ2-3 TRBV7-2 CASSEQLARSTDTQYF
TRBJ2-1 TRBV5-1 CASSLAGDEQFF
TRBJ1-2 TRBV7-9 CASSPQGRNYGYTF
TRBJ2-5 TRBV2 CARTGLGETQYF